Described below is a single T cell receptor (beta chain) sequence and its context. The antigen is undetermined. The CDR3 end lies 3 residues beyond the end of the read and is filled in from the germline J gene. The V gene end was trimmed by 4 bases and the J gene end by 5 bases; junction bases not matched to a gene: 6. Looked up from germline, CDR1 is LNHDA and CDR2 is SQIVND (reference sequence). This CDR3 has 14 amino acids. This entry comes from a study of Tregs in tolerant kidney transplant recipients. Study-wide results and caveats: Antigen-driven expansion was suggested because donor-specific Tregs expanded more than all Tregs in tolerant patients. No direct test of biological reproducibility was done here. For some patients, primers changed over time, blocking nucleotide-level comparison.

Sequencing was performed with immunoSEQ multiplex PCR; in TCRdb, only in-frame clones are kept and a portion is missing. Recorded for this sample: 30,000 or so clones. The sequence derives from a human donor who received a combined kidney and bone marrow transplant. This sample comprised CD8+ T cells from blood, obtained before the transplant. This chain uses TRBV19 with TRBJ2-7; 9 nucleotides line up with TRBD2. This CDR3 reads CASSTGTSFHEQYF. CDR3 DNA, as far as it was read: TGTGCCAGTAGTACCGGGACTAGCTTCCACGAG.